This T cell receptor (beta chain) appears in the sequencing data of a study of CD8+CD57+ T cells in acquired aplastic anemia. Per germline, CDR1 SNHLY and CDR2 FYNNEI. This CDR3 is built from 14 residues. CD8+CD57+ cell expansion, shown by flow cytometry, had occurred in the patients selected for sequencing. Only a few counts were recorded for this clonotype. Its antigen is still unknown. Germline and junction disagree at one end, which may indicate a read error. Genomic DNA, the template, was used for profiling of the TCR beta VDJ and CDR3. TCRdb re-called the reads through MiXCR, storing one row per CDR3 protein. This table has hundreds of thousands of distinct CDR3 sequences, 82% appearing once. Study outcomes and limitations: More than 25 was the count of CD8+ CDR3 sequences that patients shared with controls.

The chain is built from TRBV2 and TRBJ2-3, with no clear D. The DNA matches TRBJ1-5 better at its end, which makes the J call doubtful. The sample comprised sorted CD4+, CD8+, or CD8+CD57+ T cells (not recorded which) from PBMCs. The receptor was isolated from a human donor with aplastic anemia. CDR3 loop: CASSDAGGPQPQHF. In nucleotides, the CDR3 is TGTGCCAGCAGTGATGCGGGTGGCCCCCAGCCGCAGCATTTT.